These T cell receptor beta chains were read from a single sample in a study of T cell responses to AZD1222 COVID-19 vaccine. Assay: immunoSEQ multiplex PCR; the TCRdb copy retains only in-frame clones and omits some. Of about 140,000 clones listed, 65% to 90% are singletons. The sample consisted of peripheral blood, taken 28 days after the second dose of the MenACWY control vaccine. These receptor sequences come from an adult who received the MenACWY meningococcal vaccine as a control. The CDR3 runs from the conserved cysteine through the conserved F or W. The D gene is left open where the match is weak. Some rows have no size entry. The others give once, few or many, or a class for an expanded clone.

J gene | V gene | clone size | D gene | CDR3 protein | CDR3 DNA
TRBJ2-3 | TRBV24-1 | once | TRBD1 | CATKGQGVLSDTQYF | TGTGCCACCAAGGGACAGGGAGTCTTATCAGATACGCAGTATTTT
TRBJ2-3 | TRBV6-5 | - | - | CASSWTPRSTDTQYF | TGTGCCAGCAGTTGGACCCCACGAAGCACAGATACGCAGTATTTT
TRBJ2-1 | TRBV11-1 | - | - | CASSLALQRGVNEQFF | TGTGCCAGCAGCTTAGCGCTTCAGCGAGGGGTCAATGAGCAGTTCTTC
TRBJ1-1 | TRBV9 | - | TRBD1 | CASSPGQGNTEAFF | TGTGCCAGCAGCCCAGGACAGGGGAACACTGAAGCTTTCTTT
TRBJ2-1 | TRBV5-6 | - | - | CASSFRLIGNEQFF | TGTGCCAGCAGCTTTCGGCTTATCGGGAATGAGCAGTTCTTC
TRBJ1-1 | TRBV5-1 | - | - | CASSLSASNTEAFF | TGCGCCAGCAGCTTGAGCGCCTCGAACACTGAAGCTTTCTTT
TRBJ1-1 | TRBV14 | - | - | CASSQARGTEAFF | TGTGCCAGCAGCCAGGCTCGGGGCACTGAAGCTTTCTTT
TRBJ2-3 | TRBV5-1 | - | TRBD2 | CASSPGLAGGSYTDTQYF | TGCGCCAGCAGCCCCGGACTAGCGGGGGGTTCTTACACAGATACGCAGTATTTT
TRBJ1-2 | TRBV4-3 | - | - | CASSQEGVSLNYGYTF | TGCGCCAGCAGCCAAGAAGGCGTATCCCTTAACTATGGCTACACCTTC
TRBJ1-2 | TRBV5-4 | - | TRBD1 | CASRRTGGTLIGGYTF | TGTGCCAGCAGGCGGACAGGGGGTACATTGATCGGTGGCTACACCTTC
TRBJ1-2 | TRBV28 | - | - | CASSSGLNSDDGYTF | TGTGCCAGCAGTTCTGGCCTAAATTCCGATGATGGCTACACCTTC
TRBJ1-2 | TRBV14 | - | TRBD1 | CASSLGTGQNITF | TGTGCCAGCAGCCTCGGGACAGGTCAAAATATCACCTTC
TRBJ2-7 | TRBV7-2 | - | - | CASSFGPTYEQYF | TGTGCCAGCAGCTTCGGGCCCACCTACGAGCAGTACTTC
TRBJ2-3 | TRBV5-4 | - | - | CASSLGRTRTDTQYF | TGTGCCAGCAGCTTGGGCAGAACACGCACAGATACGCAGTATTTT
TRBJ2-6 | TRBV5-1 | - | - | CASVDGSGANVLTF | TGCGCCAGCGTAGACGGCTCTGGGGCCAACGTCCTGACTTTC
TRBJ1-4 | TRBV4-1 | - | TRBD1 | CASSLPGQGAKKLFF | TGCGCCAGCAGTCTACCGGGACAGGGGGCAAAAAAACTGTTTTTT